This T cell receptor beta chain was sequenced in a study of early T cells in non-severe SARS-CoV-2 infection. Overall study: Sequencing of unsorted whole blood was done on bulk RNA, leaving chains unpaired. Points from the study as a whole: VDJdb matching, biased toward anti-spike CD8 responses, missed private and CD4 specificities.

Many counts were recorded for this clonotype. Its antigen is not identified. There are 15 residues in the CDR3. Per germline, CDR1 MNHEY and CDR2 SMNVEV (reference sequence). V lost 6 bases and J lost 0; bases outside the gene matches: 5. Individual cDNA molecules carried attached unique molecular identifiers. TCRdb re-derived calls from the 5' RACE reads in MiXCR, one entry per CDR3 protein. The table has 70,000 or so distinct CDR3 sequences, 9.5% to 15% seen once; the top ten hold 3% to 5%. The chain links TRBV27 to TRBJ1-5, with 7 bases aligning to TRBD1. This receptor was taken from an adult who was a healthcare worker with PCR-confirmed SARS-CoV-2 infection or an uninfected control (not recorded which). The sample taken for sequencing was whole blood. As DNA, the CDR3 is TGTGCCAGCAGGGCGGGACAGATTAGCAATCAGCCCCAGCATTTT. Protein sequence: CASRAGQISNQPQHF.